This TCR beta chain was profiled in a study of identical twins. CDR1 and CDR2 from the germline V gene are SGHRS and YFSETQ. This CDR3 is built from 15 residues. Trimming removed 4 bases at V and 6 bases at J, with 17 bases between. TCRdb independently ran MiXCR on the 5' RACE reads; one entry per CDR3 protein. The sample yields 200,000 to 250,000 distinct CDR3 sequences, over 12% seen once. This sequence originates from a young woman in good health. The chain recombines TRBV5-1 with TRBJ2-1; no firm D call. Sequenced: memory (CD45RO+) T cells sorted from blood. The DNA of the CDR3 is TGCGCCAGCAGCCCCAACTCTTGGGGTTCCAATGAGCAGTTCTTC. It is translated as CASSPNSWGSNEQFF.